The 3 T cell receptor beta chains in this list originate from one sample, sequenced in a study of shared clonotypes between healthy human individuals. Method: immunoSEQ multiplex PCR; TCRdb's copy keeps in-frame clones and lacks some. The sample holds roughly 480,000 clones, less than 80% seen once. Material: PBMCs. The receptor source for this set is a woman aged 40 to 50 in good health. Some clones in this sample may be carry-over from other donors' samples.

The chain links TRBV7-9 to TRBJ1-5; 9 bases are a match to TRBD1. Trimming took 4 bases from V and 5 from J; bases not matched to a gene: 3. This CDR3 is 14 amino acids long. The V gene's germline CDR1 is SEHNR and CDR2 FQNEAQ (reference sequence). The CDR3 spells CASSSRQGDQPQHF. The CDR3 nucleotides are TGTGCCAGCAGCTCCCGACAGGGGGATCAGCCCCAGCATTTT.

The CDR3 DNA follows: TGTGCCAGCAGTGAATTGTGGGTCAGCAATCAGCCCCAGCATTTT. Its protein product is CASSELWVSNQPQHF. The chain has TRBV6-1 and TRBJ1-5, with D unclear. CDR3 length: 15 residues. V was pared by 2 bases and J by 1 base, with 9 bases between. Germline lookup yields CDR1 MNHNS and CDR2 SASEGT.

This clone has just a few counts. The germline gene is not matched at one end of the junction; a read error may be the cause. The rearrangement uses TRBV7-7 and TRBJ2-3; a weak D match, TRBD1 (6 bases). The CDR3 is made up of 14 amino acids. Germline values: CDR1 SSHAT, CDR2 FNYEAQ (reference sequence). The CDR3, as DNA: TGTGCTAGCAGCTTAGGTACAGGGTTGGATACGCAGTATTTT. Amino acids: CASSLGTGLDTQYF.